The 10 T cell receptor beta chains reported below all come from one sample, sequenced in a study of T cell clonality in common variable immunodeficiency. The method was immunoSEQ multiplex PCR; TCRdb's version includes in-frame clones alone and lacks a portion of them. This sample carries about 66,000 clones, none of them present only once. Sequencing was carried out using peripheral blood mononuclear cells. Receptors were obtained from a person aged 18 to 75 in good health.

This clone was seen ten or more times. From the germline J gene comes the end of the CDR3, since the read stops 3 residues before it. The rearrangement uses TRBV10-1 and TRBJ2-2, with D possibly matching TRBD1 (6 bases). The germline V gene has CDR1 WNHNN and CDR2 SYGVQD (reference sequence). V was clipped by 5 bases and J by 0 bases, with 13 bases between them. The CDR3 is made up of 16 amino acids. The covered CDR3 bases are TGCGCCAGCAGTCGAACAGGGCTACCGAACACCGGGGAG. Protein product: CASSRTGLPNTGE. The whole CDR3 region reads CASSRTGLPNTGELFF.

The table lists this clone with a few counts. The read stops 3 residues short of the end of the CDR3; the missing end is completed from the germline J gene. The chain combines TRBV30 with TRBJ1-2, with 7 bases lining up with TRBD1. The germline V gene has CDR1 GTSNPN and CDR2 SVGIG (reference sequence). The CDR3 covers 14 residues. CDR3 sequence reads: CAWREGAARNIYTF. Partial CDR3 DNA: TGTGCCTGGAGGGAGGGGGCGGCTAGAAACATC.

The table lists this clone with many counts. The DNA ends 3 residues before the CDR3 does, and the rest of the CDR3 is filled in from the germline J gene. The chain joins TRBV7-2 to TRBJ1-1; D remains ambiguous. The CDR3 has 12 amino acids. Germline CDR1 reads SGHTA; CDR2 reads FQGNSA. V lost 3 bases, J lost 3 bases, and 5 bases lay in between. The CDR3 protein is CASSFSHTEAFF. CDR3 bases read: TGTGCCAGCAGCTTCTCTCACACTGAA.

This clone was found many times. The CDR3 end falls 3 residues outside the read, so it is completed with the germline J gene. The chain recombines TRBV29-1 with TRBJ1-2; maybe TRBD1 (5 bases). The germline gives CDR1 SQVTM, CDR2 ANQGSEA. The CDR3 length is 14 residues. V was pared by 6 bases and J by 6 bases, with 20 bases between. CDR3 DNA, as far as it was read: TGCAGCGTCATCCACCTAGGGCAGGGCCATGGC. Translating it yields CSVIHLGQGHG. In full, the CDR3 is CSVIHLGQGHGYTF.

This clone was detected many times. The CDR3 region is CASSQVERSYEQYF. CDR3 DNA, as far as it was read: TGCGCCAGCAGCCAAGTAGAGCGGAGCTACGAG. V gene TRBV4-1 combines with J gene TRBJ2-7; D possibly corresponds to TRBD2 (5 bases). The CDR3 end falls 3 residues outside the read, so it is completed with the germline J gene. CDR1 and CDR2 (germline): MGHRA, YSYEKL. The CDR3 runs to 14 residues. V dropped 1 base and J dropped 3 bases, with 10 bases sitting between them.

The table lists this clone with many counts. Here the CDR3 reads CSARDPQRTDTQYF. The DNA read from the CDR3 is TGCAGTGCTAGAGATCCCCAGAGGACAGATACG. This sequence joins TRBV20-1 and TRBJ2-3, with D unresolved. The read terminates 3 residues before the CDR3 end, so the remaining end is supplied by the germline J gene. The CDR3 extends over 14 amino acids. Germline loops: CDR1 DFQATT, CDR2 SNEGSKA (reference sequence). The V end lost 0 bases, the J end lost 3 bases, and 10 bases lay between the germline ends.

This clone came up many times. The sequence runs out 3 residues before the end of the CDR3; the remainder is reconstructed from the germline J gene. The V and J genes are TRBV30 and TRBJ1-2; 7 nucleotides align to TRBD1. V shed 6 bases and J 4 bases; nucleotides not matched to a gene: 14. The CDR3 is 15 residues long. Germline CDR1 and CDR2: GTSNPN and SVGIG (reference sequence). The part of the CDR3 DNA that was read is TGTGCCTGCTTTCGCCGACAGGGAGAGGGCTATGGC. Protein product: CACFRRQGEGYG. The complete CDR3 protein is CACFRRQGEGYGYTF.

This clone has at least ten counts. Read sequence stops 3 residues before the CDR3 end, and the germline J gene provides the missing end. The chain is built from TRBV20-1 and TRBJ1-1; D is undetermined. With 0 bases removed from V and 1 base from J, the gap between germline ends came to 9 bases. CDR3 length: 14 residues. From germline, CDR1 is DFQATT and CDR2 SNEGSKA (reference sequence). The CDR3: CSARDEPSNTEAFF. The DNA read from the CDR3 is TGCAGTGCTAGAGACGAGCCGTCGAACACTGAA.

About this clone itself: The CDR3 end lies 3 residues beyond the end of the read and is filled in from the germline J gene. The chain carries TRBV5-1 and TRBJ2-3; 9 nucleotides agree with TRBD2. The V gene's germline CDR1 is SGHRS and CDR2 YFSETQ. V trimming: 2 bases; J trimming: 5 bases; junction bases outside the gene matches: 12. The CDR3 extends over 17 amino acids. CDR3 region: CASSLPRRGGLEDTQYF. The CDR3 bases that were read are TGCGCCAGCAGCTTACCCCGGCGGGGGGGGCTGGAAGATACG.

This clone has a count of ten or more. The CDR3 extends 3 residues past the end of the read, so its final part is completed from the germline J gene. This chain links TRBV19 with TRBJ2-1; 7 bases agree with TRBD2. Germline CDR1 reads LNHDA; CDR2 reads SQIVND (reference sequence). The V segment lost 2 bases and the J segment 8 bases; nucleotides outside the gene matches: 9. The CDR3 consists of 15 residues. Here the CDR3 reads CASSITAGAGHEQFF. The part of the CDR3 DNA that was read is TGTGCCAGTAGTATAACGGCGGGAGCGGGCCATGAG. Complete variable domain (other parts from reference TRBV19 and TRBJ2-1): DGGITQSPKYLFRKEGQNVTLSCEQNLNHDAMYWYRQDPGQGLRLIYYSQIVNDFQKGDIAEGYSVSREKKESFPLTVTSAQKNPTAFYLCASSITAGAGHEQFFGPGTRLTVL.